Below, 32 T cell receptor beta chains from the same sample are listed, as sequenced in a study of blood T cell repertoires in COVID-19. Using immunoSEQ multiplex PCR, the repertoire was profiled, and TCRdb retains in-frame clones only, with some absent. The sample carries more than 35,000 clones, around 90% recorded once. The sample comprised peripheral blood. Receptors were obtained from a man in his sixties with acute or convalescent COVID-19.

J is TRBJ2-7 and V is TRBV7-6; 13 nucleotides match TRBD2. V was clipped by 0 bases and J by 2 bases; unmatched bases: 1. The CDR3 has 16 residues. From germline, CDR1 is SGHVS and CDR2 FNYEAQ. CDR3 residues: CASSLAGTSGTYEQYF. CDR3 sequence (DNA): TGTGCCAGCAGCTTAGCCGGGACTAGCGGGACCTACGAGCAGTACTTC.

A single count supports this clone. V usage is TRBV3-1 (or the pseudogene TRBV3-2) and J usage is TRBJ1-1; a weak D match, TRBD1 (5 bases). In germline, CDR1 is LGHDT, CDR2 YNNKEL (reference sequence). Trimming removed 9 bases from V and 1 base from J, with 6 bases in between. The CDR3 runs 11 residues. The CDR3 here is CASQGNTEAFF. The CDR3 DNA sequence: TGTGCCAGTCAGGGGAACACTGAAGCTTTCTTT.

This clone was observed a single time. The V gene is TRBV30, the J gene TRBJ1-1, with a tentative D call TRBD1 (6 bases). The V gene lost 0 bases and the J gene lost 10 bases, with 21 bases spanning the gap. Germline CDR1 GTSNPN, CDR2 SVGIG (reference sequence). The CDR3 is made up of 15 amino acids. The CDR3 DNA follows: TGTGCCTGGAGTGTAGCCCAGACAGGCCCTCTGGGAGCTTTCTTT. It translates to CAWSVAQTGPLGAFF.

The genes are TRBV7-2 and TRBJ2-7; perhaps TRBD1 as D (6 bases). The length of the CDR3 is 13 residues. Per germline, CDR1 SGHTA and CDR2 FQGNSA. V was trimmed by 3 bases and J by 3 bases, leaving 9 bases between them. The CDR3 loop reads CASSFSQGYEQYV. The DNA for the CDR3 is TGTGCCAGCAGCTTCTCACAGGGCTACGAGCAGTACGTC.

Notes on this clone: A read error may account for a junction end that differs from germline. The chain recombines TRBV2 with TRBJ1-1, with unresolved D. In germline, CDR1 is SNHLY, CDR2 FYNNEI. The length of the CDR3 is 13 residues. The CDR3 sequence: CASSEALRPDNLF. CDR3 in DNA: TGTGCCAGCAGTGAAGCGCTTCGACCCGACAACCTTTTT.

This chain joins TRBV5-1 and TRBJ2-1, with 9 bases identical to TRBD1. This CDR3 comprises 16 residues. Trimming removed 4 bases from V and 8 bases from J; junction bases left unmatched: 13. CDR1 SGHRS and CDR2 YFSETQ come from the germline V gene. Written as DNA, the CDR3 is TGCGCCAGCAGCCCTACCGGGGACAGGGTGGGGGATGAGCAGTTCTTC. Translation: CASSPTGDRVGDEQFF.

The CDR3 bases are TGCGCCAGCAGCTTTATACTAGCGGGAGGCAACAATGAGCAGTTCTTC. Translated: CASSFILAGGNNEQFF. This chain joins TRBV5-1 and TRBJ2-1, with 12 positions matching TRBD2. Germline CDR1 reads SGHRS; CDR2 reads YFSETQ. The CDR3 loop spans 16 amino acids. J gave up 5 bases and V 2 bases, and 5 bases lay outside the gene matches. Full variable domain (rest looked up from reference TRBV5-1 and TRBJ2-1): KAGVTQTPRYLIKTRGQQVTLSCSPISGHRSVSWYQQTPGQGLQFLFEYFSETQRNKGNFPGRFSGRQFSNSRSEMNVSTLELGDSALYLCASSFILAGGNNEQFFGPGTRLTVL.

The chain combines TRBV3-1 (or the pseudogene TRBV3-2) with TRBJ2-5; D is possibly TRBD2 (5 bases). This CDR3 is built from 15 residues. Germline V gene lookup returns CDR1 LGHDT and CDR2 YNNKEL (reference sequence). With 1 base removed from V and 1 base from J, the gap between germline ends came to 10 bases. CDR3 region: CASSQAGTRQETQYF. The CDR3 DNA is TGTGCCAGCAGCCAAGCGGGAACCCGCCAAGAGACCCAGTACTTC.

This chain joins TRBV9 and TRBJ1-2, with D perhaps matching TRBD1 (6 bases). V lost 4 bases and J 5 bases, leaving 15 bases between the germline ends. Per germline, CDR1 SGDLS and CDR2 YYNGEE. The CDR3 covers 14 residues. CDR3 in amino acids: CASSPAPGEYGYTF. CDR3 DNA sequence: TGTGCCAGCAGCCCCGCCCCAGGGGAATATGGCTACACCTTC.

This chain connects TRBV7-9 to TRBJ1-5; 8 positions agree with TRBD1. Looked up from germline, CDR1 is SEHNR and CDR2 is FQNEAQ (reference sequence). The CDR3 has 15 amino acids. V shed 5 bases and J 2 bases; nucleotides not matched to a gene: 5. The CDR3 loop is CASSATGGGNQPQHF. CDR3 bases: TGTGCCAGCAGCGCCACAGGGGGAGGCAATCAGCCCCAGCATTTT.

In its sample, this clone is medium-sized. The rearrangement joins TRBV4-2 to TRBJ2-7, with 9 bases aligning to TRBD1. Germline V gives CDR1 LGHNA, CDR2 YNFKEQ. The CDR3 has 16 residues. The V segment lost 3 bases and the J segment 0 bases; nucleotides outside the gene matches: 6. CDR3 coding DNA: TGTGCCAGCAGCCAGGATGAGACAGGGGGCTCCTACGAGCAGTACTTC. It yields the protein CASSQDETGGSYEQYF.

The chain employs TRBV28 and TRBJ1-1; TRBD1 matches at 9 bases. CDR3 length equals 13 residues. Germline V lookup: CDR1 MDHEN, CDR2 SYDVKM. J was trimmed by 11 bases and V by 7 bases; bases with no gene match: 11. The CDR3 region has the DNA TGTGCCAGCATCACACAGGGGGCAATCTCGGCTTTCTTT. This gives the protein CASITQGAISAFF.

V is TRBV19 and J is TRBJ2-5, with 8 bases matching TRBD2. This CDR3 region has 16 residues. The V and J ends lost 5 bases and 5 bases, in that order; junction bases with no gene match: 13. Germline V lookup: CDR1 LNHDA, CDR2 SQIVND (reference sequence). CDR3: CASSPPGTSKGETQYF. DNA for the CDR3: TGTGCCAGTAGTCCACCCGGGACTAGTAAGGGGGAGACCCAGTACTTC.

By sample share, this clone is medium-sized (0.01 to 0.1%). The V call is TRBV19, the J call TRBJ1-5; unclear D gene. CDR1 is LNHDA, CDR2 SQIVND, per germline (reference sequence). This CDR3 has 15 residues. V gave up 1 base and J gave up 2 bases, with 9 bases separating them. CDR3 amino acids: CASSIGRRGNQPQHF. In DNA form, the CDR3 reads TGTGCCAGTAGTATAGGACGGAGGGGCAATCAGCCCCAGCATTTT. The variable domain in full, completed from reference TRBV19 and TRBJ1-5, reads DGGITQSPKYLFRKEGQNVTLSCEQNLNHDAMYWYRQDPGQGLRLIYYSQIVNDFQKGDIAEGYSVSREKKESFPLTVTSAQKNPTAFYLCASSIGRRGNQPQHFGDGTRLSIL.

The V call is TRBV6-5, the J call TRBJ2-2; possible D gene TRBD1, 6 bases. Germline V gene data show CDR1 as MNHEY and CDR2 as SVGAGI. CDR3 length: 15 residues. V was pared by 4 bases and J by 6 bases, with 15 bases between. The CDR3 spells CASSSRGQFAGELFF. DNA of the CDR3: TGTGCCAGCAGTTCCAGGGGACAATTCGCCGGGGAGCTGTTTTTT.

J is TRBJ1-4 and V is TRBV28; perhaps TRBD1 as D (5 bases). The CDR3 runs 15 residues. Germline CDR1 reads MDHEN; CDR2 reads SYDVKM. Trimming shortened V by 6 bases and J by 0 bases, and 11 bases separated the two germline ends. This CDR3 reads CASRDGGATNEKLFF. The CDR3 DNA sequence: TGTGCCAGCAGGGACGGAGGGGCAACTAATGAAAAACTGTTTTTT.

J is TRBJ1-2 and V is TRBV7-5. TRBV7-5 is listed as a pseudogene. The CDR3 covers 14 residues. CDR3 sequence (DNA): TGTGCCAGAAGCCCACGAGATGGTGACTATGGCTACACCTTC. Translation gives CARSPRDGDYGYTF.

The chain uses TRBV5-1 and TRBJ2-3; 12 bases map to TRBD1. Germline V CDR1 and CDR2: SGHRS, YFSETQ. The length of the CDR3 is 14 residues. V dropped 3 bases and J dropped 8; count of bases not matched to a gene: 4. The CDR3 sequence is CASSWGQGAGTQYF. The CDR3 DNA is TGCGCCAGCAGCTGGGGACAGGGGGCGGGTACGCAGTATTTT.

The J gene is TRBJ2-7, the V gene TRBV5-4; D possibly corresponds to TRBD2 (5 bases). Germline-derived CDR1 and CDR2 are SGHNT and YYREEE (reference sequence). V was cut by 0 bases and J by 4 bases, with 11 bases left in between. This CDR3 spans 14 amino acids. Written as DNA, the CDR3 is TGTGCCAGCAGCTTGGCCGGGCGGGCTTACGAGCAGTACTTC. Its translation is CASSLAGRAYEQYF. The full variable domain, rest sourced from reference TRBV5-4 and TRBJ2-7, is ETGVTQSPTHLIKTRGQQVTLRCSSQSGHNTVSWYQQALGQGPQFIFQYYREEENGRGNFPPRFSGLQFPNYSSELNVNALELDDSALYLCASSLAGRAYEQYFGPGTRLTVT.

J is TRBJ2-5 and V is TRBV29-1, with TRBD1 as a possible D gene (6 bases). Germline-derived CDR1 and CDR2 are SQVTM and ANQGSEA. The CDR3 extends over 14 amino acids. Trimming removed 5 bases at V and 4 bases at J, with 17 bases between. The CDR3 region has the DNA TGCAGCGTTCTCCCGCAGGGGTGGGGAGAGACCCAGTACTTC. Translation: CSVLPQGWGETQYF.

The V gene is TRBV5-4, the J gene TRBJ2-7; 7 positions agree with TRBD1. The CDR3 length is 16 residues. Germline trimming cut 3 bases from V and 3 bases from J; bases unmatched to any gene: 12. Germline lookup yields CDR1 SGHNT and CDR2 YYREEE (reference sequence). The CDR3 nucleotides are TGTGCCAGCAGCTCGCCCTCCGGGACAGTGGACTACGAGCAGTACTTC. Amino acids: CASSSPSGTVDYEQYF.

The chain joins TRBV5-1 to TRBJ1-1, with TRBD1 as a possible D gene (6 bases). The CDR3 totals 16 residues. The V end was cut by 0 bases, the J end by 0 bases, with 12 bases between. Germline V gene lookup returns CDR1 SGHRS and CDR2 YFSETQ. The CDR3 here is CASSLGNGQMNTEAFF. DNA for the CDR3: TGCGCCAGCAGCTTGGGGAATGGACAGATGAACACTGAAGCTTTCTTT.

The CDR3 region has the DNA TGCGCCAGCAGCTTGGTAAACGGGGCTGAAGCTTTCTTT. Translating it yields CASSLVNGAEAFF. V and J are TRBV5-1 and TRBJ1-1; no clear D. The CDR3 is 13 amino acids. Germline-derived CDR1 and CDR2 are SGHRS and YFSETQ. Deletions cut 0 bases from V and 6 bases from J, with 9 bases between.

This clone has only one observation. V and J are TRBV9 and TRBJ1-4, with TRBD1 matching over 8 bases. The CDR3 has 14 residues. Unmatched junction bases numbered 4, after V lost 4 bases and J lost 5 bases. Germline V gene data show CDR1 as SGDLS and CDR2 as YYNGEE. The CDR3 nucleotides read TGTGCCAGCAGCCGGACAGGGACGAATGAAAAACTGTTTTTT. Protein sequence: CASSRTGTNEKLFF.

This clone has only a few counts. The chain employs TRBV19 and TRBJ1-4; D not certain. This CDR3 spans 14 amino acids. Germline V gene sequence: CDR1 LNHDA, CDR2 SQIVND (reference sequence). The V gene lost 5 bases and the J gene lost 8 bases, with 15 bases spanning the gap. The CDR3, as DNA: TGTGCCAGTAGTTCCTCGGCAGTGAGGGAAAAACTGTTTTTT. Translation: CASSSSAVREKLFF.

The chain has TRBV19 and TRBJ2-2, with 9 bases aligning to TRBD2. The CDR3 consists of 17 residues. V gave up 0 bases and J gave up 6 bases; unmatched junction bases: 8. Germline values: CDR1 LNHDA, CDR2 SQIVND (reference sequence). This CDR3 reads CASSIDSLAGWSGELFF. The CDR3 DNA follows: TGTGCCAGTAGTATAGATTCCCTAGCGGGATGGTCCGGGGAGCTGTTTTTT.

J is TRBJ2-7 and V is TRBV7-9, with D possibly being TRBD2 (6 bases). Germline CDR1 and CDR2: SEHNR and FQNEAQ (reference sequence). The CDR3 consists of 15 residues. V shed 0 bases and J shed 3 bases, with 12 bases lying between them. Here the CDR3 reads CASSLAAGYNYEQYF. CDR3 DNA sequence: TGTGCCAGCAGCTTAGCGGCGGGATACAACTACGAGCAGTACTTC.

The rearrangement uses TRBV5-5 and TRBJ2-7; 9 bases fit TRBD1. CDR1 and CDR2 (germline): SGHKS, YYEKEE (reference sequence). V lost 2 bases, J lost 3 bases, and 6 bases stayed unmatched. This CDR3 comprises 15 residues. The CDR3, as DNA: TGTGCCAGCAGCTTACAGGGGGCCGGTTTCTACGAGCAGTACGTC. Translated: CASSLQGAGFYEQYV.

This chain connects TRBV6-2 or TRBV6-3 to TRBJ2-2; TRBD2 matches at 9 bases. After removal of 3 bases from V and 4 bases from J, the junction contained 15 bases not matched to a gene. Looked up from germline, CDR1 is MNHEY and CDR2 is SVGEGT. The CDR3 consists of 19 residues. CDR3: CASSYPDKGVAGVTGELFF. The DNA of the CDR3 is TGTGCCAGCAGTTATCCCGACAAAGGGGTAGCGGGAGTCACCGGGGAGCTGTTTTTT.

The chain combines TRBV4-1 with TRBJ1-1, with TRBD1 matching 9 bases. The CDR3 covers 17 residues. Trimming at V came to 8 bases and at J to 1 base, leaving 14 bases not matched to a gene. Germline CDR1 MGHRA, CDR2 YSYEKL. CDR3 sequence: CASSLGTGQGRNTEAFF. CDR3 nucleotides: TGCGCCAGCTCCTTAGGGACAGGGCAAGGAAGGAACACTGAAGCTTTCTTT.

The rearrangement uses TRBV5-6 and TRBJ2-1; 7 nucleotides line up with TRBD2. Germline assignment: CDR1 SGHDT and CDR2 YYEEEE. This CDR3 spans 16 amino acids. The J segment lost 5 bases and the V segment lost 0 bases, leaving 8 bases of the junction unmatched. The chain's CDR3 is CASSLVSGGRHNEQFF. CDR3 nucleotides: TGTGCCAGCAGCTTGGTATCGGGCGGGAGACACAATGAGCAGTTCTTC.

This clone was seen a few times. This rearrangement joins TRBV6-5 to TRBJ2-2; D remains ambiguous. Germline V gives CDR1 MNHEY, CDR2 SVGAGI. The CDR3 consists of 13 residues. The V gene lost 4 bases and the J gene lost 1 base, with 4 bases spanning the gap. CDR3 nucleotide sequence: TGTGCCAGCAGTTTCCAGAACACCGGGGAGCTGTTTTTT. Translated: CASSFQNTGELFF.